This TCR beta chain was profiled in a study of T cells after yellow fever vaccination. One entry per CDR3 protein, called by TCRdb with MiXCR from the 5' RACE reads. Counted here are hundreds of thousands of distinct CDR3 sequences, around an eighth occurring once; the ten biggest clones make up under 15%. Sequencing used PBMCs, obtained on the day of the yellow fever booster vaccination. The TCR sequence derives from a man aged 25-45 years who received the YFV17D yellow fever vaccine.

DNA for the CDR3: TGTGCCAGTAGTATAGTTTTGGCAGATACGCAGTATTTT. The encoded protein is CASSIVLADTQYF. The chain couples TRBV19 to TRBJ2-3; D remains ambiguous. The CDR3 sequence is 13 residues long. V shed 1 base and J shed 4 bases, with 6 bases lying between them. CDR1 and CDR2 from the germline V gene are LNHDA and SQIVND (reference sequence). The variable domain in full, completed from reference TRBV19 and TRBJ2-3, reads DGGITQSPKYLFRKEGQNVTLSCEQNLNHDAMYWYRQDPGQGLRLIYYSQIVNDFQKGDIAEGYSVSREKKESFPLTVTSAQKNPTAFYLCASSIVLADTQYFGPGTRLTVL.